The 16 T cell receptor beta chains in this list originate from one sample, sequenced in a study of control samples from healthy donors and cancer patients. TCRdb's copy holds only in-frame clones and misses some; the assay was immunoSEQ multiplex PCR. The sample includes 100,000 to 150,000 clones, roughly 87% of them seen just once. The specimen sequenced was blood. These receptors all stem from a man younger than 35 in good health.

This clone occurred a few times. The chain recombines TRBV3-1 (or the pseudogene TRBV3-2) with TRBJ2-7, with D tentatively TRBD2 (5 bases). The CDR3 length is 11 residues. Germline V gene lookup returns CDR1 LGHDT and CDR2 YNNKEL (reference sequence). Trimming took off 4 bases at V and 5 bases at J, with 6 bases between the two ends. The CDR3 coding sequence is TGTGCCAGCAGCCCCGGGAACGAGCAGTACTTC. It is translated as CASSPGNEQYF.

The V call is TRBV11-3, the J call TRBJ2-7, with D possibly matching TRBD1 (5 bases). V lost 2 bases and J 3 bases, leaving 8 bases between the germline ends. This CDR3 has 13 amino acids. Germline V gene data show CDR1 as SGHNT and CDR2 as YENEEA. The CDR3 protein is CASSLRQGYEQYF. In DNA form, the CDR3 reads TGTGCCAGCAGCTTACGCCAGGGCTACGAGCAGTACTTC.

The genes are TRBV19 and TRBJ1-2; tentative D call: TRBD1 (6 bases). CDR1 and CDR2 from the germline V gene are LNHDA and SQIVND (reference sequence). Trimming removed 7 bases at V and 8 bases at J, with 23 bases between. CDR3 length equals 15 residues. CDR3 nucleotides: TGTGCCAGTACCAAGGAGTGGAACAGGGCATGGGGCTACACCTTC. Translating gives CASTKEWNRAWGYTF.

The chain has TRBV2 and TRBJ2-2; no definite D call. CDR1 is SNHLY and CDR2 is FYNNEI in the germline V gene. The CDR3 covers 15 residues. The V and J ends lost 6 bases and 1 base respectively, with 12 bases between them. CDR3 sequence (DNA): TGTGCCAGCAGAAAACCGGGCCAGAACACCGGGGAGCTGTTTTTT. Translation: CASRKPGQNTGELFF.

The chain employs TRBV9 and TRBJ1-5; TRBD1 agrees at 7 bases. Germline V gene data show CDR1 as SGDLS and CDR2 as YYNGEE. The CDR3 extends over 15 amino acids. V lost 3 bases, J lost 0 bases, and 3 bases stayed unmatched. The CDR3 loop is CASSAGTVSNQPQHF. DNA of the CDR3: TGTGCCAGCAGCGCCGGGACAGTTAGCAATCAGCCCCAGCATTTT.

This chain links TRBV11-2 with TRBJ2-7, with 10 bases matching TRBD2. The germline CDR1 and CDR2 sequences are SGHAT and FQNNGV. CDR3 length equals 15 residues. Losses at the gene ends were 6 bases for V and 4 bases for J; bases not matched to a gene: 9. The CDR3 bases are TGTGCCAGCAGTCCTAGCGGGAGAGGAGTATACGAGCAGTACTTC. Residues: CASSPSGRGVYEQYF.

V usage is TRBV20-1 and J usage is TRBJ1-2; TRBD1 agrees at 7 bases. V shed 3 bases, J shed 8 bases, and the junction held 12 bases outside the gene matches. The CDR3 runs to 14 residues. Germline assignment: CDR1 DFQATT and CDR2 SNEGSKA (reference sequence). Here the CDR3 DNA reads TGCAGTGCTAGTGGGGGGGAGACAGGGAACGGCTACACCTTC. Protein sequence: CSASGGETGNGYTF.

This clone is a singleton in its sample. This rearrangement joins TRBV2 to TRBJ2-3, with D perhaps TRBD1 or TRBD2 (5 bases each). The CDR3 loop spans 15 amino acids. Germline V gives CDR1 SNHLY, CDR2 FYNNEI. V lost 6 bases to trimming and J lost 4 bases, with 17 bases between them. The CDR3 spells CASRARDVKADTQYF. In DNA, the CDR3 is TGTGCCAGCAGAGCCCGGGACGTGAAGGCAGATACGCAGTATTTT. Supplemented by reference TRBV2 and TRBJ2-3, the full variable domain reads EPEVTQTPSHQVTQMGQEVILRCVPISNHLYFYWYRQILGQKVEFLVSFYNNEISEKSEIFDDQFSVERPDGSNFTLKIRSTKLEDSAMYFCASRARDVKADTQYFGPGTRLTVL.

The chain combines TRBV12-3 or TRBV12-4 with TRBJ2-7, with 7 nucleotides matching TRBD1. V lost 2 bases to trimming and J lost 3 bases; unmatched junction nucleotides: 1. The CDR3 is made up of 13 amino acids. The CDR3 loop is CASSLWDSYEQYF. The CDR3 bases are TGTGCCAGCAGTTTATGGGACAGCTACGAGCAGTACTTC.

This sequence joins TRBV10-3 and TRBJ2-2, with unresolved D. V dropped 7 bases and J dropped 0 bases, with 12 bases sitting between them. Per the germline V gene, CDR1 is ENHRY and CDR2 is SYGVKD. The CDR3 runs 15 residues. In DNA, the CDR3 is TGTGCCATCACTCCCGGACGCTCGAACACCGGGGAGCTGTTTTTT. Amino acid sequence: CAITPGRSNTGELFF.

The chain links TRBV6-2 or TRBV6-3 to TRBJ1-1; D remains ambiguous. The V and J ends lost 0 bases and 0 bases respectively, with 14 bases between them. Germline CDR1 is MNHEY and CDR2 is SVGEGT. The CDR3 has 17 amino acids. The CDR3 DNA sequence: TGTGCCAGCAGTTACTCGCTCGGTGGCCGTTTGAACACTGAAGCTTTCTTT. Its translation: CASSYSLGGRLNTEAFF.

The chain joins TRBV20-1 to TRBJ1-1; D is undetermined. Trimming removed 0 bases from V and 5 bases from J, with 1 base in between. The CDR3 runs 10 residues. Germline V gene sequence: CDR1 DFQATT, CDR2 SNEGSKA (reference sequence). The CDR3 region is CSARETEAFF. The CDR3, as DNA: TGCAGTGCTAGAGAGACTGAAGCTTTCTTT.

The rearrangement links TRBV10-3 to TRBJ1-4; no definite D call. Per germline, CDR1 ENHRY and CDR2 SYGVKD. Trimming cost V 7 bases and J 5 bases, with 8 bases left between them. The length of the CDR3 is 12 residues. CDR3 in DNA: TGTGCCATCATGACGGAGAATGAAAAACTGTTTTTT. Protein sequence: CAIMTENEKLFF.

This clone turned up a few times. The J gene is TRBJ1-3, the V gene TRBV6-1, with no clear D. CDR3 size: 15 residues. Per germline, CDR1 MNHNS and CDR2 SASEGT. V lost 3 bases and J lost 5, with 14 bases in between. The CDR3 loop is CASSESPGGRNTIYF. The CDR3 DNA follows: TGTGCCAGCAGTGAGTCACCGGGTGGTAGAAACACCATATATTTT.

CDR3 loop: CASSRAGGTYEQYF. Here the CDR3 DNA reads TGTGCCAGCAGCAGGGCGGGAGGTACCTACGAGCAGTACTTC. The V gene is TRBV6-5, the J gene TRBJ2-7; 8 bases match TRBD2. The junction had 6 bases not matched to a gene; V was cut back by 6 bases and J by 2 bases. Per germline, CDR1 MNHEY and CDR2 SVGAGI. The CDR3 spans 14 residues.

This sequence joins TRBV2 and TRBJ1-1, with a weak D call TRBD1 (6 bases). CDR3 length equals 15 residues. Trimming took 6 bases from V and 3 from J, leaving 17 bases between them. From germline, CDR1 is SNHLY and CDR2 FYNNEI. The CDR3 sequence: CASRDPGTTDTEAFF. The CDR3 DNA sequence: TGTGCCAGCAGGGATCCGGGGACAACGGACACTGAAGCTTTCTTT.